A single sample gave rise to the 3 T cell receptor beta chains below, sequenced in a study (dated by TCRdb to the mid-2010s). The library was obtained by 5' RACE. The instrument given in TCRdb is Illumina MiSeq. The public reads were reprocessed in TCRdb via fastp at Q25 and MiXCR, keeping in-frame beta chains. Duplicate CDR3 protein sequences are folded into a single record with the most common DNA and genes. The sample includes roughly 45,000 distinct CDR3 sequences, with 30% observed a single time. The top ten hold under 5% of the sample. Input material: tumor-infiltrating memory CD4+ T cells sorted from the breast tumor. The cell subset or site label here, explained by the study, means: memory CD4+ T cells, CD4+CD45RO+CD25-. Source of these receptors: a female donor with breast cancer.

This clonotype was picked up many times. The chain couples TRBV24-1 to TRBJ2-1; TRBD2 matches 7 bases. The CDR3 is 13 amino acids. With 4 bases clipped from V and 8 bases from J, the junction kept 4 bases outside the gene matches. The germline gives CDR1 KGHDR, CDR2 SFDVKD. The CDR3: CATSEGGGDEQFF. CDR3 DNA sequence: TGTGCCACCAGTGAGGGGGGAGGGGATGAGCAGTTCTTC.

This clonotype occurred a few times. This chain connects TRBV27 to TRBJ2-1; D gene uncertain. This CDR3 is 13 amino acids long. The germline CDR1 and CDR2 sequences are MNHEY and SMNVEV (reference sequence). Trimming cost V 5 bases and J 6 bases, with 11 bases left between them. The CDR3 is CASSPRARNEQFF. Written as DNA, the CDR3 is TGTGCCAGCAGTCCCCGAGCGCGCAATGAGCAGTTCTTC.

The CDR3 region is CASSVGTISPLHF. The CDR3 region has the DNA TGTGCCAGCAGCGTAGGGACAATTTCACCCCTCCACTTT. The rearrangement uses TRBV9 and TRBJ1-6; tentatively, D is TRBD1 (5 bases). V lost 0 bases and J 9 bases, leaving 7 bases between the germline ends. The CDR3 consists of 13 residues. From germline, CDR1 is SGDLS and CDR2 YYNGEE.